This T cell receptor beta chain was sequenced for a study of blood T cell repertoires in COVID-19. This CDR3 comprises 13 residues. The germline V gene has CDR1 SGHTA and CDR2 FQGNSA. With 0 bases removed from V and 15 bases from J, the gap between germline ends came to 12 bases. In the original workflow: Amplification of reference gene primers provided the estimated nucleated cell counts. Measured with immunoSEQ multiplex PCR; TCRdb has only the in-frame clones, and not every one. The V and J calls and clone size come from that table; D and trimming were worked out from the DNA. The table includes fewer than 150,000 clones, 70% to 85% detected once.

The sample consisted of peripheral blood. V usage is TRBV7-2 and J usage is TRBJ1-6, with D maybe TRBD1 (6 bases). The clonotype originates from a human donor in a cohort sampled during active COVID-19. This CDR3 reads CASSLAGAGRLHF. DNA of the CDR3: TGTGCCAGCAGCTTAGCGGGGGCCGGACGCCTCCACTTT.